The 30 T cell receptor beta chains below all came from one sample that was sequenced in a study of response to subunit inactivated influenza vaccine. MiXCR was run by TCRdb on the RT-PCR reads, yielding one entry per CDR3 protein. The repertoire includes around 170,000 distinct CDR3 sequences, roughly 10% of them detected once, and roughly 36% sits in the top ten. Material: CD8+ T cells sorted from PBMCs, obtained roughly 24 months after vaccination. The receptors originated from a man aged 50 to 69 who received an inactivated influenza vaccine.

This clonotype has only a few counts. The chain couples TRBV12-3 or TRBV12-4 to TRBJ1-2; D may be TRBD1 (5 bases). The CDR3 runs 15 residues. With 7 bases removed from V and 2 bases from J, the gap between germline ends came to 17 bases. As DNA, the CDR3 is TGTGCCAGCAACGGGGGGAGTTATGGAAACTATGGCTACACCTTC. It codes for CASNGGSYGNYGYTF.

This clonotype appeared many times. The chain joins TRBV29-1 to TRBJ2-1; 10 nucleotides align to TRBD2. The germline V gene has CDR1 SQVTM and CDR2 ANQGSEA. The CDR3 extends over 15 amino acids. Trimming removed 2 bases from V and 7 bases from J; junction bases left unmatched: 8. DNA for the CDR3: TGCAGCGTTGAATTGCGGCTAGCGGGAGTAAATGAGCAGTTCTTC. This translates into CSVELRLAGVNEQFF.

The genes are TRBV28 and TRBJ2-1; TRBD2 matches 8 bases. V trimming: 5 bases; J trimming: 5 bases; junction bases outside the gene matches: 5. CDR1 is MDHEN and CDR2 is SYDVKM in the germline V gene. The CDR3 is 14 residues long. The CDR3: CASSPLAVDNEQFF. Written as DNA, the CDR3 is TGTGCCAGCAGTCCACTAGCGGTGGACAATGAGCAGTTCTTC.

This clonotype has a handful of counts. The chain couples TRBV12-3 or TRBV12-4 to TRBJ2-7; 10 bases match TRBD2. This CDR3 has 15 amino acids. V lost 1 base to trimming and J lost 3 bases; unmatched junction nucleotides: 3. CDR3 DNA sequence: TGTGCCAGCAGTTTAGAGCGGGAGGGCCGCTACGAGCAGTACTTC. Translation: CASSLEREGRYEQYF.

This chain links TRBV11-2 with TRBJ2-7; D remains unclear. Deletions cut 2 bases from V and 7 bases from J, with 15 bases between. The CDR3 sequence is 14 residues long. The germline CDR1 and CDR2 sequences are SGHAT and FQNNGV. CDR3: CASSLTAPNYEQYF. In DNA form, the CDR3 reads TGTGCCAGCAGCTTAACGGCGCCGAACTATGAGCAGTACTTC.

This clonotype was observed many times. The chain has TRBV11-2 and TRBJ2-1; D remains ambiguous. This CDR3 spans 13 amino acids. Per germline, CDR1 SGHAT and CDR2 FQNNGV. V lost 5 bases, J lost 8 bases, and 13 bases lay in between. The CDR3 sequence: CASSTDRFDEQFF. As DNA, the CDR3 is TGTGCCAGCAGCACCGATAGATTTGATGAGCAGTTCTTC.

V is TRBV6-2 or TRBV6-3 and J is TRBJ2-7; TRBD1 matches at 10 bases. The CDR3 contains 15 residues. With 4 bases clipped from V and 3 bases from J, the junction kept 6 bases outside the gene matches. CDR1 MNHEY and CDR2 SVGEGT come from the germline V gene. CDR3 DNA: TGTGCCAGCAGTTCCGGGACAGGGGCTCACTACGAGCAGTACTTC. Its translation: CASSSGTGAHYEQYF.

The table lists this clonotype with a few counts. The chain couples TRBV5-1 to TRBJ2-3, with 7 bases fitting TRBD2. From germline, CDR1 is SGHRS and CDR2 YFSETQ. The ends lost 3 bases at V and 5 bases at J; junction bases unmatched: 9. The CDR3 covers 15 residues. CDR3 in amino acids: CASSWMGLPEDTQYF. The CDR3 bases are TGCGCCAGCAGCTGGATGGGACTACCAGAAGATACGCAGTATTTT.

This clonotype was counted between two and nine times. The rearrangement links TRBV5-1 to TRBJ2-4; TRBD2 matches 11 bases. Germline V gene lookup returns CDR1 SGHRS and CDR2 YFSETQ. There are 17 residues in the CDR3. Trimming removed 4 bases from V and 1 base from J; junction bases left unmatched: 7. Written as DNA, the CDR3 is TGCGCCAGCAGCCCAAATTCTAGCGGGGGGGCCAAAAACATTCAGTACTTC. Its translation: CASSPNSSGGAKNIQYF. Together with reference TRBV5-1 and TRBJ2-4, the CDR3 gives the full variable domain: KAGVTQTPRYLIKTRGQQVTLSCSPISGHRSVSWYQQTPGQGLQFLFEYFSETQRNKGNFPGRFSGRQFSNSRSEMNVSTLELGDSALYLCASSPNSSGGAKNIQYFGAGTRLSVL.

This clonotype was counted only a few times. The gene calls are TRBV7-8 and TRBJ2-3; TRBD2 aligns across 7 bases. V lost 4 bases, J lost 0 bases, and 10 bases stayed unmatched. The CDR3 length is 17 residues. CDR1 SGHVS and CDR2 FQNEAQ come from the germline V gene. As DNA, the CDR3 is TGTGCCAGCAGCTCCCTCGGACTAGGAACTAGCACAGATACGCAGTATTTT. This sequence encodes CASSSLGLGTSTDTQYF. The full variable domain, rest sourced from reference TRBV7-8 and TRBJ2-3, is GAGVSQSPRYKVAKRGQDVALRCDPISGHVSLFWYQQALGQGPEFLTYFQNEAQLDKSGLPSDRFFAERPEGSVSTLKIQRTQQEDSAVYLCASSSLGLGTSTDTQYFGPGTRLTVL.

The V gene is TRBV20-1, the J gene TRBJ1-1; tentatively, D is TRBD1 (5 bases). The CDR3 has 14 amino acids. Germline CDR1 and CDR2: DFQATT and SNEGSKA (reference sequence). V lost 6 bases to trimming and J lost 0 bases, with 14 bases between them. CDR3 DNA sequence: TGCAGTGCCGCGCAGACAGTTGTGAACACTGAAGCTTTCTTT. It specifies CSAAQTVVNTEAFF.

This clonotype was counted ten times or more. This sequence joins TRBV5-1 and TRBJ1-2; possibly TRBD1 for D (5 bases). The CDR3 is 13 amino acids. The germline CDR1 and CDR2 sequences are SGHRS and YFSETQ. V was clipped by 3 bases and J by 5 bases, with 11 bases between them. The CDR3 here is CASSSGRWYGYTF. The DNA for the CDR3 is TGCGCCAGCAGCTCGGGACGGTGGTATGGCTACACCTTC.

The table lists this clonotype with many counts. The CDR3 region has the DNA TGCGCCAGCAGCCCTTTGGGACAGAGCACAGATACGCAGTATTTT. It specifies CASSPLGQSTDTQYF. J is TRBJ2-3 and V is TRBV4-1; TRBD1 matches 7 bases. With V trimmed by 4 bases and J by 0 bases, 4 bases remained unmatched. The V gene's germline CDR1 is MGHRA and CDR2 YSYEKL. This CDR3 comprises 15 residues.

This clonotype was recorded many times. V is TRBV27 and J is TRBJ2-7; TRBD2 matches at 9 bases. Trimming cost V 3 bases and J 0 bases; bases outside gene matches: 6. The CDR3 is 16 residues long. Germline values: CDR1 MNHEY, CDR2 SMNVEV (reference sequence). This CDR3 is CASSFSSGTSSYEQYF. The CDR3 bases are TGTGCCAGCAGTTTCTCTAGCGGGACTAGCTCCTACGAGCAGTACTTC.

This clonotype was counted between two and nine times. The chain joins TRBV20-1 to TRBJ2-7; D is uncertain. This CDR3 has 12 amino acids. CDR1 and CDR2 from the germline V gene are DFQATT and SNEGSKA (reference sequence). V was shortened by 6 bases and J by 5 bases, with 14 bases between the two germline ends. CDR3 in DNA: TGCAGTGCGTGGGGTCGTACAGACGAGCAGTACTTC. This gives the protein CSAWGRTDEQYF.

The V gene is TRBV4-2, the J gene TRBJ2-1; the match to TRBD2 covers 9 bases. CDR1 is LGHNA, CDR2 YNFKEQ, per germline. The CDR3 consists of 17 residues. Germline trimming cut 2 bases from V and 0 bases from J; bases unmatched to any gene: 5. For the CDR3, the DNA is TGTGCCAGCAGCCAAATCGCGGGGGGGAGCTCCTACAATGAGCAGTTCTTC. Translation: CASSQIAGGSSYNEQFF.

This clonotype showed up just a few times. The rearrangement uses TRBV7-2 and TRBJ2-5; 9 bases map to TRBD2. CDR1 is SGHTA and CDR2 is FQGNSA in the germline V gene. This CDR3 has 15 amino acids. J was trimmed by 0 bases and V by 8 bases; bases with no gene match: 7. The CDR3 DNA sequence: TGTGCCAGCTTGCTAGCGGGAAAATACCAAGAGACCCAGTACTTC. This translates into CASLLAGKYQETQYF.

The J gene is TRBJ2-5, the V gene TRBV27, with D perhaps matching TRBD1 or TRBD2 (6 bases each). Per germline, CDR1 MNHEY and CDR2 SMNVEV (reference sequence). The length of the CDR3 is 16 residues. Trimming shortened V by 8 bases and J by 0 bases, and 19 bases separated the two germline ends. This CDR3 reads CASGPVPGADQETQYF. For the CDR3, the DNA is TGTGCCAGCGGCCCCGTTCCGGGGGCGGACCAAGAGACCCAGTACTTC.

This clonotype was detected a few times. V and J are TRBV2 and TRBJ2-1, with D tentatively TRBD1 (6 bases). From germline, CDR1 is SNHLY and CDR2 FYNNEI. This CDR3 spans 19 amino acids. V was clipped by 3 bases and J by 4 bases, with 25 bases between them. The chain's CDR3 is CASSEVRDNKYNLYNEQFF. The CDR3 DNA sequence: TGTGCCAGCAGTGAGGTCCGGGACAACAAATACAACCTTTACAATGAGCAGTTCTTC. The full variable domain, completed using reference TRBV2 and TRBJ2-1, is EPEVTQTPSHQVTQMGQEVILRCVPISNHLYFYWYRQILGQKVEFLVSFYNNEISEKSEIFDDQFSVERPDGSNFTLKIRSTKLEDSAMYFCASSEVRDNKYNLYNEQFFGPGTRLTVL.

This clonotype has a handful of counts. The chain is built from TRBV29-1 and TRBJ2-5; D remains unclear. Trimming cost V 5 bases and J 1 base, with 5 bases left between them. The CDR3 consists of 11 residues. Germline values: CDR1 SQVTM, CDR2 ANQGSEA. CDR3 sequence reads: CSVSFQETQYF. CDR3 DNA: TGCAGCGTTTCTTTCCAAGAGACCCAGTACTTC.

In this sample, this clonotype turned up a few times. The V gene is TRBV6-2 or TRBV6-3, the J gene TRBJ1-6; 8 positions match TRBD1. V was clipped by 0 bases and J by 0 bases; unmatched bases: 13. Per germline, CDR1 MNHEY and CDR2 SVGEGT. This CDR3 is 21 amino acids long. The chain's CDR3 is CASSYSVAGQGYSSYNSPLHF. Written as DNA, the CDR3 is TGTGCCAGCAGTTACTCGGTGGCCGGACAGGGTTACAGCTCCTATAATTCACCCCTCCACTTT.

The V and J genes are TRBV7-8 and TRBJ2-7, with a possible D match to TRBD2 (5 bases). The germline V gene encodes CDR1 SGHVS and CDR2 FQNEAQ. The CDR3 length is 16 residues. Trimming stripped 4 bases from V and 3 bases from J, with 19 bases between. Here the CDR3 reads CASSSPPEEVGYEQYF. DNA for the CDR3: TGTGCCAGCAGCTCCCCCCCTGAGGAGGTGGGCTACGAGCAGTACTTC.

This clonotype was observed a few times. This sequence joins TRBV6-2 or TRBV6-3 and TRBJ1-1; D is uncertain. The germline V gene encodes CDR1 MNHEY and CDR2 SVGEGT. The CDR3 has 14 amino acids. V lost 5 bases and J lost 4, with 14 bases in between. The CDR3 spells CASSLHQGRTEAFF. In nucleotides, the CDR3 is TGTGCCAGCAGTCTTCATCAAGGGCGCACTGAAGCTTTCTTT.

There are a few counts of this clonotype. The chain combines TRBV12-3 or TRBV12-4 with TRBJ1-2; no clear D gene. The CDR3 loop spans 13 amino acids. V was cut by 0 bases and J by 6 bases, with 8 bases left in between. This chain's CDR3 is CASSLAKKHGYTF. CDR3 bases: TGTGCCAGCAGTTTAGCAAAGAAACATGGCTACACCTTC.

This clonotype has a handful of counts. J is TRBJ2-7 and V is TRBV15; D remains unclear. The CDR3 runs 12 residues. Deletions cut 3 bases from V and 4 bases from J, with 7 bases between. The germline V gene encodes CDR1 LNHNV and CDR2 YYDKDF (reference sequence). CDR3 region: CATSSNSYEQYF. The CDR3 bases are TGTGCCACCAGCAGTAACAGTTACGAGCAGTACTTC.

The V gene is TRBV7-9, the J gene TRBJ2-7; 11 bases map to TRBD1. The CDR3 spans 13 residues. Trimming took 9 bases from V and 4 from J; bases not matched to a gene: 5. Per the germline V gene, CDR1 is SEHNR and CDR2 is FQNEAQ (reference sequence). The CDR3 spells CASGQGAHYEQYF. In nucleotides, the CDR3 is TGTGCCAGTGGACAGGGGGCTCATTACGAGCAGTACTTC. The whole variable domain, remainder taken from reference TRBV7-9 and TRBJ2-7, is DTGVSQNPRHKITKRGQNVTFRCDPISEHNRLYWYRQTLGQGPEFLTYFQNEAQLEKSRLLSDRFSAERPKGSFSTLEIQRTEQGDSAMYLCASGQGAHYEQYFGPGTRLTVT.

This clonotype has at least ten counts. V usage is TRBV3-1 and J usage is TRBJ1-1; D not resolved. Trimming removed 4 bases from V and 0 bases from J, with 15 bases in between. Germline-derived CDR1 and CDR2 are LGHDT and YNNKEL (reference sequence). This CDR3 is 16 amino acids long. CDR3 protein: CASSPLAGPMNTEAFF. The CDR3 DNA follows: TGTGCCAGCAGCCCCCTCGCTGGGCCAATGAACACTGAAGCTTTCTTT.

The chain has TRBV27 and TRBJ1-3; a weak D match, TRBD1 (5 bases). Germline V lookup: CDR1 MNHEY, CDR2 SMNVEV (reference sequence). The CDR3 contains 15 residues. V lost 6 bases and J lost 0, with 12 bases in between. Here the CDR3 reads CASSRDSSSGNTIYF. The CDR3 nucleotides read TGTGCCAGCAGCCGAGACAGCTCCTCTGGAAACACCATATATTTT.

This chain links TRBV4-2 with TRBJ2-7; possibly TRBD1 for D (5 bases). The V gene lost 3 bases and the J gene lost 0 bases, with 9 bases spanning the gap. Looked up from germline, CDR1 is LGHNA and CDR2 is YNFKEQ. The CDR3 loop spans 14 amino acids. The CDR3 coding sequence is TGTGCCAGCAGCCAGCCAGGGTCCTCCTACGAGCAGTACTTC. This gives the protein CASSQPGSSYEQYF.

The CDR3 DNA is TGTGCCAGCAGTTACCGAGACCGTAATGAAAAACTGTTTTTT. Translated: CASSYRDRNEKLFF. The chain links TRBV6-5 to TRBJ1-4, with no clear D. Germline lookup yields CDR1 MNHEY and CDR2 SVGAGI. The CDR3 consists of 14 residues. V lost 2 bases to trimming and J lost 4 bases, with 8 bases between them.